The sequence of this T cell receptor beta chain was determined in a study of graft-versus-host responses after intestinal transplantation. Turning to the study itself: The transplants performed in recipients were multivisceral, liver-intestinal, or isolated intestinal. After anti-thymocyte globulin induction, recipients took tacrolimus and steroids for 2 to 3 years.

Study-wide points: Early post-transplant HvG declines tracked with peak circulating GvH clone levels. Detected in recipient marrow were GvH clones, some of which were first observed in ileum or blood.

Per the germline V gene, CDR1 is LGHNA and CDR2 is YNFKEQ. The CDR3 is 16 amino acids. Unmatched junction bases numbered 9, after V lost 0 bases and J lost 7 bases. Only in-frame clones appear in the TCRdb table, and some are missing; sequencing was by immunoSEQ multiplex PCR. Of roughly 120,000 clones in the sample, about 92% are singletons; the top ten hold 1.2%. Notes on this clone: The antigen remains undetermined.

The clonotype comes from a human donor who was the organ donor for an intestinal transplant. Sequenced material: unstimulated CD8+ T cells sorted from spleen or lymph node cells, taken before transplant. The chain couples TRBV4-2 to TRBJ2-3; TRBD1 matches at 8 bases. CDR3 loop: CASSQEAGGGMYTQYF. The CDR3 DNA is TGTGCCAGCAGCCAAGAGGCAGGGGGCGGTATGTATACGCAGTATTTT.